This T cell receptor (beta chain) was identified during a study of vaccination effects on CD4 cells after COVID-19. Overall study results and limits: Late post-vaccination, clones induced by infection and those induced by vaccine underwent marked clonal contraction. The study dataset contains few convalescent patients and includes no early post-infection timepoints.

After expansion with viral peptide pools in the ViraFEST assay, antigen-specific CD4+ T cells were sequenced. Culture proceeded for 10 days, and CD4+ T cells were then isolated. Previously uninfected by SARS-CoV-2, the vaccine recipients also showed negative nucleocapsid antibodies. IL-2 medium was substituted for half the medium on days 3 and 7. The CDR3 has 13 residues. From germline, CDR1 is SEHNR and CDR2 FQNEAQ (reference sequence). The V end lost 2 bases, the J end lost 7 bases, and 9 bases lay between the germline ends. Of note for this clone: What it binds is unknown.

Clones were sequenced by immunoSEQ multiplex PCR, and TCRdb holds only the in-frame ones, with some missing. The sample carries around 79,000 clones, approximately 74% recorded once. The rearrangement joins TRBV7-9 to TRBJ2-4; D assignment may be TRBD1 or TRBD2 (6 bases each). The source was CD4+ T cells from PBMCs cultured with HCoV-229E spike peptides, collected before COVID-19 vaccination. The TCR was taken from a human donor who received a COVID-19 vaccine. CDR3 residues: CASSLQGRNIQYF. The CDR3 DNA sequence: TGTGCCAGCAGCTTACAGGGGAGGAACATTCAGTACTTC. Looking up the rest from reference TRBV7-9 and TRBJ2-4 gives the full variable domain: DTGVSQNPRHKITKRGQNVTFRCDPISEHNRLYWYRQTLGQGPEFLTYFQNEAQLEKSRLLSDRFSAERPKGSFSTLEIQRTEQGDSAMYLCASSLQGRNIQYFGAGTRLSVL.